This T cell receptor beta chain was obtained from a study of siplizumab effects on memory and regulatory T cells. Germline V lookup: CDR1 SNHLY, CDR2 FYNNEI. With 4 bases removed from V and 1 base from J, the gap between germline ends came to 10 bases. This CDR3 comprises 15 residues. Assaying covered 100,000 or so TCR templates per sample. Clones were read by immunoSEQ multiplex PCR, and TCRdb kept only the in-frame ones, dropping some. This sample has roughly 100,000 clones; 85% to 95% occur once, and the top ten carry 0.25% to 0.35%. The sample was CD4+ T cells sorted from blood. This chain links TRBV2 with TRBJ2-2; TRBD2 might be the D (5 bases). This TCR derives from a human donor in good health. The CDR3 DNA reads TGTGCCAGCAGTGTATACGGGGAGAACACCGGGGAGCTGTTTTTT. Translated: CASSVYGENTGELFF.